These 30 T cell receptor beta chains came from one sample sequenced in a study of CD8+ T cells in alopecia areata. RNA was isolated and reverse transcribed to cDNA, the sequencing template. Method: immunoSEQ multiplex PCR; TCRdb's copy keeps in-frame clones and lacks some. The sample has about 90,000 clones, 44% seen once. The sample's treatment: oral pan-JAK inhibitor, 5-10 mg twice daily. This specimen consisted of CD8+ T cells sorted from blood, obtained at week 24, from a patient treated with tofacitinib. These receptors came from a human donor with alopecia areata.

This chain links TRBV2 with TRBJ1-5; D may be TRBD1 (6 bases). The CDR3 totals 18 residues. V was clipped by 3 bases and J by 4 bases, with 22 bases between them. Germline assignment: CDR1 SNHLY and CDR2 FYNNEI. The CDR3 sequence is CASSETLGAGRMNQPQHF. Written as DNA, the CDR3 is TGTGCCAGCAGTGAGACGCTGGGGGCCGGCAGGATGAATCAGCCCCAGCATTTT.

This chain connects TRBV29-1 to TRBJ2-1, with 10 bases lining up with TRBD2. CDR1 SQVTM and CDR2 ANQGSEA come from the germline V gene. The CDR3 extends over 15 amino acids. The V gene end was trimmed by 2 bases and the J gene end by 5 bases; junction bases not matched to a gene: 6. The CDR3 spells CSVEYGTSVDNEQFF. CDR3 coding DNA: TGCAGCGTTGAATATGGGACTAGCGTCGACAATGAGCAGTTCTTC.

This clone was seen ten or more times. The rearrangement uses TRBV27 and TRBJ1-5; D remains unclear. Germline V gene lookup returns CDR1 MNHEY and CDR2 SMNVEV (reference sequence). The CDR3 is made up of 13 amino acids. Trimming stripped 2 bases from V and 8 bases from J, with 10 bases between. The CDR3, as DNA: TGTGCCAGCAGTTTAACCGGGCCGAAGCCCCAGCATTTT. This codes for CASSLTGPKPQHF.

This clone has only a few counts. The chain combines TRBV4-3 with TRBJ2-1; 7 nucleotides align to TRBD2. The CDR3 is 18 residues long. The J segment lost 6 bases and the V segment lost 3 bases, leaving 17 bases of the junction unmatched. CDR1 LGHNA and CDR2 YSLEER come from the germline V gene. The CDR3 DNA is TGCGCCAGCAGCCAGGTCGACCGGGACTACCTTTCGATCAATGAGCAGTTCTTC. Translation gives CASSQVDRDYLSINEQFF.

This clone was detected only a few times. The chain carries TRBV29-1 and TRBJ2-1, with 9 nucleotides matching TRBD2. Germline V gene data show CDR1 as SQVTM and CDR2 as ANQGSEA. This CDR3 is 14 amino acids long. The V segment lost 3 bases and the J segment 5 bases; nucleotides outside the gene matches: 5. The CDR3 bases are TGCAGCGTTGAGCTCTTAGCGGGAGACAATGAGCAGTTCTTC. This encodes CSVELLAGDNEQFF.

The table lists this clone with a few counts. The rearrangement joins TRBV29-1 to TRBJ1-1; 7 bases match TRBD1. The CDR3 spans 12 residues. Trimming cost V 6 bases and J 5 bases; bases outside gene matches: 6. Looked up from germline, CDR1 is SQVTM and CDR2 is ANQGSEA. The CDR3 DNA follows: TGCAGCGTCATGACAGGGTTGACTGAAGCTTTCTTT. Its translation: CSVMTGLTEAFF.

This clone was seen a few times. The chain is built from TRBV7-2 and TRBJ2-3, with D unclear. V was trimmed by 5 bases and J by 4 bases, leaving 16 bases between them. CDR3 length: 15 residues. CDR1 SGHTA and CDR2 FQGNSA come from the germline V gene. This CDR3 reads CASSPIPPTPDTQYF. The DNA for the CDR3 is TGTGCCAGCAGCCCAATCCCTCCGACACCAGATACGCAGTATTTT.

The chain carries TRBV4-2 and TRBJ2-7, with D possibly TRBD2 on 6 matching bases. V was clipped by 0 bases and J by 3 bases, with 12 bases between them. The CDR3 runs to 15 residues. Germline lookup yields CDR1 LGHNA and CDR2 YNFKEQ. This chain's CDR3 is CASSQDLGGDYEQYF. DNA of the CDR3: TGTGCCAGCAGCCAAGATCTAGGCGGGGACTACGAGCAGTACTTC.

The chain joins TRBV28 to TRBJ2-7, with D unclear. V lost 6 bases, J lost 2 bases, and 8 bases lay in between. This CDR3 has 12 amino acids. Germline values: CDR1 MDHEN, CDR2 SYDVKM. The CDR3 bases are TGTGCCAGCAGCATTAGACCCTACGAGCAGTACTTC. The encoded protein is CASSIRPYEQYF.

The rearrangement uses TRBV7-9 and TRBJ2-5; D gene unclear. This CDR3 region has 14 residues. The germline CDR1 and CDR2 sequences are SEHNR and FQNEAQ (reference sequence). Trimming stripped 5 bases from V and 1 base from J, with 11 bases between. The DNA for the CDR3 is TGTGCCAGCAGCAACACCGGGCCCCAAGAGACCCAGTACTTC. Its translation: CASSNTGPQETQYF.

This clone was recorded a few times. This chain connects TRBV4-2 to TRBJ2-5; 9 positions match TRBD2. With V trimmed by 4 bases and J by 12 bases, 9 bases remained unmatched. CDR1 is LGHNA, CDR2 YNFKEQ, per germline. The CDR3 contains 13 residues. The CDR3 DNA reads as TGTGCCAGCAGCCCGGGGATAGCGGGGGCCGAGTACTTC. The encoded protein is CASSPGIAGAEYF.

There are a few counts of this clone. The chain recombines TRBV28 with TRBJ2-7; TRBD2 matches 12 bases. J gave up 6 bases and V 5 bases, and 5 bases lay outside the gene matches. The CDR3 contains 14 residues. Germline CDR1 is MDHEN and CDR2 is SYDVKM. CDR3 in amino acids: CASSVLAGGGEQYF. CDR3 DNA: TGTGCCAGCAGTGTACTAGCGGGAGGAGGCGAGCAGTACTTC.

This clone has more than one count but fewer than ten. This chain links TRBV7-9 with TRBJ2-7, with 8 bases identical to TRBD1. The CDR3 length is 12 residues. Germline trimming cut 4 bases from V and 7 bases from J; bases unmatched to any gene: 3. Germline CDR1 SEHNR, CDR2 FQNEAQ (reference sequence). The CDR3 region is CASSYGQGEQYF. CDR3 DNA sequence: TGTGCCAGCAGCTACGGACAGGGTGAGCAGTACTTC.

The rearrangement joins TRBV9 to TRBJ2-1; D call uncertain. The CDR3 sequence is 14 residues long. Germline V gene sequence: CDR1 SGDLS, CDR2 YYNGEE. V lost 1 base and J lost 0, with 5 bases in between. The CDR3 bases are TGTGCCAGCAGCGTATATCCCTCCTACAATGAGCAGTTCTTC. As protein: CASSVYPSYNEQFF.

This clone turned up a few times. This sequence joins TRBV9 and TRBJ2-5; D call uncertain. Trimming took off 3 bases at V and 9 bases at J, with 12 bases between the two ends. This CDR3 is built from 12 residues. Per the germline V gene, CDR1 is SGDLS and CDR2 is YYNGEE. The CDR3, as DNA: TGTGCCAGCAGCGACAACCATTTGGCCCAGTACTTC. It encodes CASSDNHLAQYF.

The chain links TRBV30 to TRBJ2-1; 10 bases fit TRBD2. Germline-derived CDR1 and CDR2 are GTSNPN and SVGIG (reference sequence). The V segment lost 4 bases and the J segment 9 bases; nucleotides outside the gene matches: 15. CDR3 length: 16 amino acids. DNA of the CDR3: TGTGCCTGGACCCGGGGGCTAGCGGGAGCGGGCGGTGAGCAGTTCTTC. Amino acids: CAWTRGLAGAGGEQFF.

This clone was counted a few times. The genes are TRBV11-2 and TRBJ2-7; D unclear. The germline V gene has CDR1 SGHAT and CDR2 FQNNGV. The ends were cut back, 5 bases at V and 6 bases at J, with 14 bases in the middle. The length of the CDR3 is 13 residues. Here the CDR3 reads CASSLGVTPEQYF. CDR3 nucleotides: TGTGCCAGCAGCCTTGGGGTGACCCCCGAGCAGTACTTC.

The chain links TRBV7-9 to TRBJ2-7; the D gene could be TRBD1 or TRBD2 (5 bases each). Trimming left V 5 bases short and J 2 bases short, with 16 bases between. Germline loops: CDR1 SEHNR, CDR2 FQNEAQ (reference sequence). The CDR3 spans 15 residues. This CDR3 reads CASSGPGTVPYEQYF. CDR3 sequence (DNA): TGTGCCAGCAGCGGTCCCGGGACGGTTCCCTACGAGCAGTACTTC.

The chain employs TRBV4-2 and TRBJ2-3, with 9 bases fitting TRBD2. V gave up 8 bases and J gave up 4 bases; unmatched junction bases: 10. Germline V CDR1 and CDR2: LGHNA, YNFKEQ. This CDR3 region has 15 residues. The CDR3 DNA reads TGTGCCAGCGGCTGGCGGGAGGGCCCCGCAGATACGCAGTATTTT. Residues: CASGWREGPADTQYF.

The rearrangement joins TRBV21-1 to TRBJ2-3; the table calls TRBD2, which could not be checked here. TRBV21-1 is a listed pseudogene. This CDR3 spans 17 amino acids. The CDR3 DNA reads TGTGCCAGCAGCAAAGAATGGAGAGGACTAGTGACAGATACGCAGTATTTT. It yields the protein CASSKEWRGLVTDTQYF.

This clone has just a few counts. The V gene is TRBV5-6, the J gene TRBJ2-2; TRBD2 matches at 11 bases. The CDR3 is made up of 14 amino acids. The germline CDR1 and CDR2 sequences are SGHDT and YYEEEE. With V trimmed by 10 bases and J by 4 bases, 6 bases remained unmatched. The CDR3 protein is CAFSSGRTTGELFF. The CDR3 DNA sequence: TGTGCCTTTTCTAGCGGGAGGACCACCGGGGAGCTGTTTTTT.

This chain links TRBV29-1 with TRBJ2-3; D may match TRBD1 or TRBD2 (6 bases each). This CDR3 has 17 residues. Germline V CDR1 and CDR2: SQVTM, ANQGSEA. Trimming took off 5 bases at V and 1 base at J, with 22 bases between the two ends. CDR3 in amino acids: CSVFRFSGEEGTDTQYF. CDR3 bases: TGCAGCGTTTTCCGATTTTCAGGGGAGGAGGGCACAGATACGCAGTATTTT.

The gene calls are TRBV4-3 and TRBJ2-3; D is unclear. In germline, CDR1 is LGHNA, CDR2 YSLEER. This CDR3 is built from 12 residues. Trimming took off 5 bases at V and 6 bases at J, with 9 bases between the two ends. The CDR3 is CASSWGSDTQYF. The CDR3 nucleotides are TGCGCCAGCAGCTGGGGTTCGGATACGCAGTATTTT.

V is TRBV29-1 and J is TRBJ2-1, with D hard to call. The CDR3 totals 10 residues. The germline gives CDR1 SQVTM, CDR2 ANQGSEA. Trimming removed 5 bases at V and 7 bases at J, with 6 bases between. For the CDR3, the DNA is TGCAGCGTTCACGGTAATGAGCAGTTCTTC. Protein product: CSVHGNEQFF.

V gene TRBV11-2 combines with J gene TRBJ2-7, with unresolved D. Germline lookup yields CDR1 SGHAT and CDR2 FQNNGV. Trimming removed 1 base from V and 5 bases from J, with 6 bases in between. The CDR3 has 12 amino acids. CDR3 in DNA: TGTGCCAGCAGCTTAGTTGCGGACGAGCAGTACTTC. This encodes CASSLVADEQYF.

V is TRBV9 and J is TRBJ2-2; 14 bases are shared with TRBD2. Per germline, CDR1 SGDLS and CDR2 YYNGEE. The junction had 4 bases not matched to a gene; V was cut back by 3 bases and J by 6 bases. The CDR3 spans 16 residues. In DNA form, the CDR3 reads TGTGCCAGCAGCGCCCCGGGACTAGCGGGAGCCGGGGAGCTGTTTTTT. Translation gives CASSAPGLAGAGELFF.

The chain combines TRBV11-2 with TRBJ2-5; either TRBD1 or TRBD2 may fit D (5 bases each). The CDR3 runs to 15 residues. Trimming took 5 bases from V and 5 from J, leaving 18 bases between them. CDR1 and CDR2 (germline): SGHAT, FQNNGV. This CDR3 reads CASSLTPGPGETQYF. The DNA for the CDR3 is TGTGCCAGCAGCCTAACGCCGGGGCCTGGGGAGACCCAGTACTTC.

The rearrangement uses TRBV7-2 and TRBJ2-2, with 10 bases that match TRBD1. Germline V gene sequence: CDR1 SGHTA, CDR2 FQGNSA. Trimming removed 4 bases from V and 6 bases from J; junction bases left unmatched: 8. The CDR3 contains 16 residues. For the CDR3, the DNA is TGTGCCAGCAGCTCCCGGGACAGGGGTATAGCCGGGGAGCTGTTTTTT. Amino acids: CASSSRDRGIAGELFF.

This chain's CDR3 is CASSYRSGDYNEQFF. CDR3 in DNA: TGCGCCAGCAGCTACCGTTCGGGTGACTACAATGAGCAGTTCTTC. This chain connects TRBV5-1 to TRBJ2-1; the D is unclear. Deletions cut 3 bases from V and 3 bases from J, with 13 bases between. This CDR3 is built from 15 residues. Germline assignment: CDR1 SGHRS and CDR2 YFSETQ.

The chain employs TRBV30 and TRBJ2-7; a possible D gene is TRBD1 (5 bases). Trimming shortened V by 3 bases and J by 3 bases, and 9 bases separated the two germline ends. This CDR3 has 12 residues. Per germline, CDR1 GTSNPN and CDR2 SVGIG (reference sequence). CDR3 nucleotides: TGTGCCTGGAGACAGGCCCACTACGAGCAGTACTTC. This codes for CAWRQAHYEQYF.